Listed below are T cell receptor beta chains from one sample, sequenced in a study of Graves' ophthalmopathy and Graves' hyperthyroidism. MiXCR was run by TCRdb on the multiplex PCR reads, yielding one entry per CDR3 protein. The table lists about 220,000 distinct CDR3 sequences, approximately 21% of them singletons. What was sequenced was peripheral blood. Every receptor here comes from a woman aged 45-65 years with Graves' ophthalmopathy. Each CDR3 is given with its conserved first and last residue. A D gene is named only where the DNA matches it firmly. The size entry is marked missing in some rows and otherwise reads once, few, many or a size class.

>16|TRBD1|many|TRBJ1-1|TRBV10-3
TGTGCCACCCATCTAATGGGACAGGGGGTTAACACTGAAGCTTTCTTT
CATHLMGQGVNTEAFF
>14|TRBD2|many|TRBJ2-7|TRBV7-2
TGTGCCAGCAGCTACACCGGGACTAGAGGCGAGCAGTACTTC
CASSYTGTRGEQYF
>14|NA|NA|TRBJ1-5|TRBV27
TGTGCCAGCAGCTGGGGGGGGGGGGATCAGCCCCAGCATTTT
CASSWGGGDQPQHF
>14|NA|many|TRBJ1-1|TRBV25-1
TGTGCCAGCAGTGAATATGGCCACAACACTGAAGCTTTCTTT
CASSEYGHNTEAFF
>15|TRBD1|NA|TRBJ1-5|TRBV12-3/TRBV12-4
TGTGCCAGCAGGAGACAGGGATTTAGCAATCAGCCCCAGCATTTT
CASRRQGFSNQPQHF
>12|TRBD1|once|TRBJ2-7|TRBV10-3
TGTGCCATCGGGACAGATACCTACGAGCAGTACTTC
CAIGTDTYEQYF
>12|NA|many|TRBJ2-5|TRBV12-3/TRBV12-4
TGTGCCAGCAGGCTTAGGAAAGAGACCCAGTACTTC
CASRLRKETQYF
>17|TRBD2|many|TRBJ2-1|TRBV15
TGTGCCACCAGCAGAGATCTGGCGCGAGCGGGAGTAAATGAGCAGTTCTTC
CATSRDLARAGVNEQFF
>15|NA|many|TRBJ2-7|TRBV20-1
TGCAGTGCTAGAGATTTCCAGGGTATCCCCTACGAGCAGTACTTC
CSARDFQGIPYEQYF
>15|NA|many|TRBJ2-7|TRBV6-5
TGTGCCAGCAGTTCCATCGACGGGAGCTCCTACGAGCAGTACTTC
CASSSIDGSSYEQYF
>14|NA|many|TRBJ1-1|TRBV12-3/TRBV12-4
TGTGCCAGCAGTTTAAGGGATCTGAACACTGAAGCTTTCTTT
CASSLRDLNTEAFF
>16|TRBD2|few|TRBJ2-5|TRBV6-2/TRBV6-3
TGTGCCAGCAGTTACTTTCTAGCGGGGCCACAAGAGACCCAGTACTTC
CASSYFLAGPQETQYF
>15|NA|many|TRBJ1-5|TRBV28
TGTGCCAGCAGTTACCTCCAGAGTAGCAATCAGCCCCAGCATTTT
CASSYLQSSNQPQHF
>15|NA|few|TRBJ2-2|TRBV27
TGTGCCAGCAGTTTTGCCTACTCGAACACCGGGGAGCTGTTTTTT
CASSFAYSNTGELFF
>16|TRBD1|NA|TRBJ1-6|TRBV24-1
TGTGCCAGCAGTTCCCGGACAGGGAGAGGTTTTTCACCCCTCCACTTT
CASSSRTGRGFSPLHF
>14|NA|many|TRBJ2-7|TRBV27
TGTGCCAGCAGTATAGCGGAGAACTCCTACGAGCAGTACTTC
CASSIAENSYEQYF
>11|NA|few|TRBJ2-5|TRBV6-1
TGTGCCAGCACCCAGCGTGAGACCCAGTACTTC
CASTQRETQYF
>14|TRBD1|many|TRBJ2-5|TRBV6-1
TGTGCCAGCAGTGAGCCAGGGGGCGAGGAGACCCAGTACTTC
CASSEPGGEETQYF
>15|NA|many|TRBJ1-3|TRBV30
TGTGCCTGGAGTTTTACCGGGACGTCTGGAAACACCATATATTTT
CAWSFTGTSGNTIYF
>13|NA|many|TRBJ1-2|TRBV2
TGTGCCAGCCGCCCAGACCGGAATTATGGCTACACCTTC
CASRPDRNYGYTF
>15|NA|NA|TRBJ2-7|TRBV20-1
TGCAGTGCTAGAGATTTTCAGGGGGGAACCTACGAGCAGTACTTC
CSARDFQGGTYEQYF
>13|NA|many|TRBJ1-1|TRBV5-1
TGCGCCAGCAGAAAGGGAGAAAACACTGAAGCTTTCTTT
CASRKGENTEAFF
>15|NA|many|TRBJ2-7|TRBV7-9
TGTGCCAGCAGCTCAGCCTTGTCTAGCTCCTACGAGCAGTACTTC
CASSSALSSSYEQYF
>13|NA|many|TRBJ2-7|TRBV4-1
TGCGCCAGCAGCAAAACGGACATCTACGAGCAGTACTTC
CASSKTDIYEQYF
>16|TRBD1|NA|TRBJ1-5|TRBV6-2/TRBV6-3
TGTGCCAGCTGCAGGGGGCAGGGCAGGGGCAATCAGCCCCAGCATTTT
CASCRGQGRGNQPQHF
>13|NA|many|TRBJ1-1|TRBV5-1
TGCGCCAGCTCAGAGGGGCTGGGCACTGAAGCTTTCTTT
CASSEGLGTEAFF
>18|TRBD2|few|TRBJ2-5|TRBV24-1
TGTGCCGCCAGTGATGCCGTCCCGGGACTAGCGGGAGAGGAGACCCAGTACTTC
CAASDAVPGLAGEETQYF
>16|NA|many|TRBJ1-5|TRBV6-2/TRBV6-3
TGTGCCAGCAGGACCGCTGGGGGGGCATACAATCAGCCCCAGCATTTT
CASRTAGGAYNQPQHF
>14|NA|NA|TRBJ1-1|TRBV6-2/TRBV6-3
TGTGCCAGCAGTTACATCAGGGGAGGGACTGAAGCTTTCTTT
CASSYIRGGTEAFF
>15|NA|many|TRBJ2-7|TRBV12-3/TRBV12-4
TGTGCCAGCAGTTTAGAAGTAGTGACGGTCCACGAGCAGTACTTC
CASSLEVVTVHEQYF
>12|NA|many|TRBJ2-6|TRBV18
TGTGCCAGCTCCCAGGGGGCCAACGTCCTGACTTTC
CASSQGANVLTF
>15|NA|many|TRBJ1-1|TRBV28
TGTGCCGGCTACTCTAGGACGGGGGGGCACACTGAAGCTTTCTTT
CAGYSRTGGHTEAFF
>12|NA|many|TRBJ2-7|TRBV30
TGTGCCTGGAGTGAAGGGGGCTACGAGCAGTACTTC
CAWSEGGYEQYF
>14|TRBD1|many|TRBJ2-7|TRBV28
TGTGCCAGCAGTTTCATCGGACAGGGTGGGGAGCAGTACTTC
CASSFIGQGGEQYF
>13|NA|many|TRBJ2-5|TRBV7-3
TGTGCCAGCAGTCACAAACGTGAGGAGACCCAGTACTTC
CASSHKREETQYF
>14|NA|many|TRBJ1-5|TRBV19
TGTGCCAGTAATTGGTTGGATAGCAATCAGCCCCAGCATTTT
CASNWLDSNQPQHF
>16|NA|NA|TRBJ2-7|TRBV6-1
TGTGCCAGCAGTGATATCGTAGTGGACCCATCCTACGAGCAGTACTTC
CASSDIVVDPSYEQYF
>13|TRBD1|NA|TRBJ1-1|TRBV29-1
TGCAGCGCTACCGGGACAGGGATTCGAGAAGCTTTCTTT
CSATGTGIREAFF
>17|NA|NA|TRBJ2-7|TRBV2
TGTGCCAGCAGTGGAACGAGGGGACGCGGGAACACCGGGGAGCTGTACTTC
CASSGTRGRGNTGELYF
>15|TRBD1|NA|TRBJ2-5|TRBV24-1
TGTGCCACCAGTGAAATTGACAGGGGGGGAGAGACCCAGTACTTC
CATSEIDRGGETQYF